Each of the 6 T cell receptor beta chains below was sequenced from the same sample in a study of PD-L1 blockade in urothelial cancer. Sequenced by immunoSEQ multiplex PCR; TCRdb stores in-frame clones only, minus some. There are some 100,000 clones in the sample; around 90% occur only once, and 0.7% to 0.95% lies in the top ten. The sample in question was PBMCs, obtained around atezolizumab (anti-PD-L1) treatment. These receptors came from a woman older than 75 with urothelial cancer.

The V gene is TRBV28, the J gene TRBJ1-5; TRBD1 is a possible D gene (6 bases). V lost 6 bases, J lost 2 bases, and 8 bases lay in between. The CDR3 totals 13 residues. The germline V gene encodes CDR1 MDHEN and CDR2 SYDVKM. Here the CDR3 DNA reads TGTGCCAGCAGCCCAGGGGGCAATCAGCCCCAGCATTTT. Its protein product is CASSPGGNQPQHF.

The J gene is TRBJ2-5, the V gene TRBV29-1; D is possibly TRBD1 (6 bases). The germline V gene encodes CDR1 SQVTM and CDR2 ANQGSEA. V shed 4 bases and J shed 5 bases, with 11 bases lying between them. The CDR3 has 12 residues. The CDR3 DNA reads TGCAGCGTTGGTTATCAGGGGGAGACCCAGTACTTC. It specifies CSVGYQGETQYF. The complete variable domain, with remaining parts taken from reference TRBV29-1 and TRBJ2-5, reads SAVISQKPSRDICQRGTSLTIQCQVDSQVTMMFWYRQQPGQSLTLIATANQGSEATYESGFVIDKFPISRPNLTFSTLTVSNMSPEDSSIYLCSVGYQGETQYFGPGTRLLVL.

This chain joins TRBV9 and TRBJ2-1; TRBD2 matches 11 bases. With 5 bases clipped from V and 7 bases from J, the junction kept 8 bases outside the gene matches. The CDR3 spans 15 residues. The germline V gene encodes CDR1 SGDLS and CDR2 YYNGEE. DNA of the CDR3: TGTGCCAGCAGTGAGACTAGCGGGATAATTAATGAGCAGTTCTTC. As protein: CASSETSGIINEQFF.

The CDR3 loop is CASRDGEGPQHF. CDR3 nucleotide sequence: TGTGCCAGCAGGGACGGGGAAGGACCCCAGCATTTT. J is TRBJ1-5 and V is TRBV6-6, with no clear D. Looked up from germline, CDR1 is MNHNY and CDR2 is SVGAGI (reference sequence). The ends were cut back, 6 bases at V and 10 bases at J, with 13 bases in the middle. The CDR3 is 12 residues long.

V gene TRBV6-1 combines with J gene TRBJ1-5, with D unresolved. Per the germline V gene, CDR1 is MNHNS and CDR2 is SASEGT. V dropped 4 bases and J dropped 0 bases, with 10 bases sitting between them. The CDR3 sequence is 15 residues long. The CDR3 region is CASSGISYSNQPQHF. In DNA, the CDR3 is TGTGCCAGCAGTGGAATCAGTTATAGCAATCAGCCCCAGCATTTT.

CDR3 sequence reads: CASSSSGSPREQYF. DNA of the CDR3: TGTGCCAGCTCCTCAAGCGGGAGCCCAAGGGAGCAGTACTTC. This sequence joins TRBV18 and TRBJ2-7, with 8 positions matching TRBD2. Germline V CDR1 and CDR2: KGHSH, LQKENI. The CDR3 totals 14 residues. Trimming cost V 6 bases and J 7 bases; bases outside gene matches: 11.